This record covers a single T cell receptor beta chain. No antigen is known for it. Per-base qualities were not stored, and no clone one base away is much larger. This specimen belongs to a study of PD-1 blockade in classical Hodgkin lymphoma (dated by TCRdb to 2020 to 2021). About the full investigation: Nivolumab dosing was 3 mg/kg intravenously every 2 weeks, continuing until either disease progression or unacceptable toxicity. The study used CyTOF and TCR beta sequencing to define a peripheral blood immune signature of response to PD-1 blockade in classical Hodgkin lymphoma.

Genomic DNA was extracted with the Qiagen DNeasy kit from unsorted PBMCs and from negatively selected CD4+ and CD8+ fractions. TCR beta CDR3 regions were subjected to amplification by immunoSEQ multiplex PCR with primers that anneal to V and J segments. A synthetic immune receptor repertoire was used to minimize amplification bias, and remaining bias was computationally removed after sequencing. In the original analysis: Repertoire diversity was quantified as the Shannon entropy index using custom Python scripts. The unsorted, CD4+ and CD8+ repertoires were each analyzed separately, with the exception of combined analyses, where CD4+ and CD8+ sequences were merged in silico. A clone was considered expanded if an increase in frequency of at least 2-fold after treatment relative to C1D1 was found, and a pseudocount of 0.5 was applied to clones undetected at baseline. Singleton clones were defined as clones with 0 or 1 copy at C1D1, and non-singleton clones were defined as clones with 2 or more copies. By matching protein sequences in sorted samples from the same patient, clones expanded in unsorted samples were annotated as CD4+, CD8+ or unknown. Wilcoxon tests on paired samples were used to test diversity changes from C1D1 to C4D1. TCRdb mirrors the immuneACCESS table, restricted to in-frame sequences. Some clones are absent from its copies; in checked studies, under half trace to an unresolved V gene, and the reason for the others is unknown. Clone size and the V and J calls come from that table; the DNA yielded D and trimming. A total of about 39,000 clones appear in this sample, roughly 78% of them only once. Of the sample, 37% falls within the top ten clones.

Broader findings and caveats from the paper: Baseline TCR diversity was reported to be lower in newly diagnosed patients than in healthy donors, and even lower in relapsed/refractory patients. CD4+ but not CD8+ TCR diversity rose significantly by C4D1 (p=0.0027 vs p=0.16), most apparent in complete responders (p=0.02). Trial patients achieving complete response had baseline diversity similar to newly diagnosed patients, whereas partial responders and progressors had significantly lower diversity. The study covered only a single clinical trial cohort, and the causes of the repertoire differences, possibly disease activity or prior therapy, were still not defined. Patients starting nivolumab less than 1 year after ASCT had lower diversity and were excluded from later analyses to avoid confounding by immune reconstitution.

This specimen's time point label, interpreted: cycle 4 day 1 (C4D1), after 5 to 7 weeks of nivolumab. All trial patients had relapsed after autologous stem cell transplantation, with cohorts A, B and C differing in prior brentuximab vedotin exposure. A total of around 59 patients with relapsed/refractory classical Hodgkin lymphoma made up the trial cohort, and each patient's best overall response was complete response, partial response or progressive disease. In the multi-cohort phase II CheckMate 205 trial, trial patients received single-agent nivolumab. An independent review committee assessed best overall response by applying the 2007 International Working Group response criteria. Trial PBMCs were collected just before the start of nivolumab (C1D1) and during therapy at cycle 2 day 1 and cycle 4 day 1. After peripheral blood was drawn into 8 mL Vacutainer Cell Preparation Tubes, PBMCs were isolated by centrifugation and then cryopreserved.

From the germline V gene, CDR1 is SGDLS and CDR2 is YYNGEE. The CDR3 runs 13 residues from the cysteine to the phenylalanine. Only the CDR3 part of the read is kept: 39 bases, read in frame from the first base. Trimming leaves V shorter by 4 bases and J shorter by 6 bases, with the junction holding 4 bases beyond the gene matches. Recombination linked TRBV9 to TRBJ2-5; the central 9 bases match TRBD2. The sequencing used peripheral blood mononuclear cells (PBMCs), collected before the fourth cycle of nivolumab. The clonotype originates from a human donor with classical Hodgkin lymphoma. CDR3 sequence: CASSSSSGKTQYF. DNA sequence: TGTGCCAGCAGCTCATCTAGCGGGAAGACCCAGTACTTC. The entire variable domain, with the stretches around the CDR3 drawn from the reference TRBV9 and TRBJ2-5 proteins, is DSGVTQTPKHLITATGQRVTLRCSPRSGDLSVYWYQQSLDQGLQFLIQYYNGEERAKGNILERFSAQQFPDLHSELNLSSLELGDSALYFCASSSSSGKTQYFGPGTRLLVL.